This T cell receptor beta chain was documented in a study of T cell clonality in common variable immunodeficiency (dated by TCRdb to about 2015). Broader findings and caveats from the paper: The authors noted that sequencing repertoires of T cell subpopulations would be needed to clarify what caused the increased clonality in CVID. Reportedly, TCRbeta sequences from CVID had fewer deletions and N-nucleotide insertions, and highly modified clones with 13 or more V deletions were absent from CVID. Increased TCRbeta clonality was found in CVID subjects compared with healthy controls (t-test p = 0.018), with the increase being most characteristic of about a third of subjects. Correlations between repertoire features and clinical complications were limited by patient heterogeneity within the CVID cohort. Although equal DNA input was used, an average of about 81,820 unique sequences per sample was obtained for controls, compared with around 32,000 for CVID samples. Fewer TCRbeta clones were shared among CVID subjects than among healthy controls (p < 0.0001).

Most of the CVID patients and most of the healthy controls were of Caucasian heritage. From each donor, roughly 4.5 to 8.5 ml of heparinized peripheral whole blood was collected. Genomic DNA from adults with common variable immune deficiency (CVID) and from healthy adult controls was used for sequencing of TCRbeta CDR3 repertoires. There were 22 healthy adult volunteers in the control group (roughly 12 female and 10 or so male), ranging in age from roughly 20 to 66 years, with a mean age of roughly 35. Diluted blood was density-centrifuged over Hypaque 1077 or Ficoll-Paque to isolate peripheral blood mononuclear cells. Genomic DNA was extracted from unsorted mononuclear cells by Qiagen column purification or by a centrifugation-based method. Equivalent amounts of genomic DNA from CVID and control samples were used as sequencing input. For every sample, a 60 bp segment covering the rearranged TCRbeta CDR3 region was amplified and then sequenced. TCRbeta amplification used the immunoSEQ assay, a bias-corrected multiplex PCR with high-throughput sequencing. In the paper's pipeline: Every unique nucleotide sequence counted as a clone and was annotated with V, D and J genes, copy number and frequency. Sequences were labeled productive if in frame, and non-productive if out of frame or containing stop codons. As previously described, Shannon's entropy was used to calculate clonality. The predicted amino acid sequences of productive clones were used to derive mean CDR3 Kyte-Doolittle hydropathy. Scaled V gene usage was hierarchically clustered using Manhattan distance and complete linkage with the R hclust function. To assess clone sharing by CDR3 amino acid sequence, 12 repertoires per group were resampled over 100 rounds. The repertoires were searched for over 60 published EBV-specific TCRbeta sequences and 245 published CMV-specific TCRbeta sequences. After two CVID samples that produced fewer than 10,000 sequences were dropped from the analysis, 42 CVID repertoires remained. Sourced from immuneACCESS, this table was stored by TCRdb with only in-frame sequences that have V and J called. A share of the clones is absent; for the studies checked, an unresolved V gene accounts for under half, and the remainder has no known explanation. V, J and clone size reflect that table, while D and trimming were determined from the DNA. Across this sample, about 55,000 clones were tabulated and none appeared just once. Approximately 0.84% of the sample lies in the top ten.

About this clone: Its antigen is currently not known. The CDR3 end falls 3 residues outside the read, so it is completed with the germline J gene.

Looking up the germline V gene yields CDR1 SNHLY and CDR2 FYNNEI. Including cysteine and phenylalanine, the CDR3 has 14 amino acids. Part of the CDR3 DNA is given, 33 bases translated from base 1. The source material was peripheral blood mononuclear cells. The clonotype comes from a person between 18 and 70 years old in good health. The chain employs TRBV2 and TRBJ1-2; TRBD1 is a possible D gene, resting on 6 matching bases. CDR3 DNA (partial): TGTGCCAGCAGGGGCCTACGAACAGGGTACGAC. Its translation reads: CASRGLRTGYD. The whole CDR3 sequence is CASRGLRTGYDYTF.